The subject of this entry is one TCR beta chain. Its antigen is unknown. The junction departs from the called germline gene at one end, perhaps through a read error. This specimen comes from a study of cytomegalovirus exposure and HLA in healthy donors (dated by TCRdb to the late 2010s). In the study overall: According to an earlier analysis of a few hundred of the donors, about 179 million T cells yielded 90 million to 140 million unique TCR beta sequences and 276 Gb of sequence data. An earlier analysis of 587 of the donors used high-throughput TCR beta sequencing to judge whether each TCR beta V gene segment behaved as functional or pseudogenic. Four or five DR-DQ haplotypes were treated as single units for association and clustering because of strong linkage in the cohort. The T cell repertoires of some 670 subjects were profiled by immunosequencing and related to cytomegalovirus serostatus. A later genetic analysis took genome-wide SNP genotypes for about 55% of the roughly 670 donors and used that subset as a discovery cohort. Of the roughly 400 genotyped donors, 81% were placed in the genetic ancestry cluster associated with self-reported Caucasian donors. Roughly 300 gigabases of sequencing data and some 85 million unique TCR sequences were included in an early release covering 550 to 800 HLA-typed donors. On average, over 200,000 unique TCR beta nucleotide sequences were sequenced per donor among several hundred genotyped donors of the cohort, with around 19% of those sequences being non-productive. In addition to the first cohort of 500 to 850 subjects, a separate validation cohort of 130 or so different subjects was used. The aim of the study was to test whether cataloging public T cell receptors could identify signatures of past pathogen exposure. The later analysis used no new phenotypic data to find candidate immune exposures, relying instead on TCR beta sequences and their occurrence across donors. The number of donors typed differed by locus, with roughly 629-640 for A, B, C, DRB1 and DQB1, around 500 for DQA1, some 570 for DPA1, and around 430 for DPB1. The study combined high-throughput TCR immunosequencing, statistical association of individual TCRs with disease status, and machine learning to predict cytomegalovirus infection status. A later analysis re-analyzed previously published TCR beta repertoires from roughly 630 donors and added high-resolution HLA genotyping to study TCR occurrence patterns. Donor age, sex, ethnicity and CMV serostatus were compiled together with the repertoire data. Every discovery cohort repertoire had been produced on one sequencing platform. Both class I and class II loci were covered by HLA typing, at four-digit resolution.

Library generation was performed with the immunoSEQ multiplex PCR assay. The multiplex PCR relied on a mix of 60 forward primers for TCR Vbeta segments and 13 reverse primers for TCR Jbeta segments. The CDR3 region of rearranged TCR beta genes was amplified from genomic DNA with a multiplex PCR assay. The amplified TCR beta libraries were sequenced on the Illumina HiSeq System as 87-base-pair reads. For the original study's pipeline: A later analysis tallied 70 million to 100 million unique TCR beta chains across the 600 to 700 repertoires, and about 12 million of those chains were shared by two or more donors. Raw reads were error-corrected and collapsed into unique sequences with a nearest-neighbor algorithm that merged closely related sequences to remove PCR and sequencing errors. V, D and J gene segments were assigned by aligning CDR3 sequences to IMGT reference sequences. For a sequence to be retained, a match of at least six nucleotides to both a V gene segment and a J gene segment was required. Rearrangements were classified as productive when the CDR3 lacked stop codons and remained in frame with V and J, and all other rearrangements were classified as non-productive. CDR3 was defined by IMGT convention, running from the second conserved V-encoded cysteine to the conserved J-encoded phenylalanine. Sequences without an unambiguous match to a single V gene segment were excluded from the earlier analysis of 587 of the donors. An earlier analysis of several hundred of the donors classified V segments as functional when productive rearrangements were above 56.7% and as segregating when the standard deviation between donors was above 5%. To diagnose cytomegalovirus status from the catalog of TCR beta chain sequences, a statistical classification framework was built. V and J gene assignment, in a later analysis, came from comparing TCR nucleotide sequences with IMGT/GENE-DB human TR gene sequences. In a later analysis, CDR3 sequences and most-parsimonious VDJ recombination scenarios were assigned using the TCRdist pipeline. In a later analysis, each TCR beta chain was defined by its CDR3 amino acid sequence together with its V-gene family, and reads lacking a unique V-gene family were excluded. To address suspected cross-contamination and a sequencing artifact, a later analysis removed under 600 highly shared, low-generation-probability nucleotide sequences. For each public chain, a later analysis derived a clonal expansion index from normalized ranks of inferred template counts within each repertoire. In a later analysis, generation probabilities were computed with a VDJ recombination model fitted to out-of-frame rearrangements, and the resulting probabilities were checked against IGoR. Hypergeometric tests were used in a later analysis to score TCR-TCR, TCR-HLA and TCR-CMV co-occurrence, with a repertoire-size bias correction applied to the TCR pairs. A later analysis estimated false discovery rates by permuting HLA or CMV assignments 20 times. In a later analysis, co-occurring TCRs were grouped using DBSCAN, and TCRdist sequence similarity was added for clustering within HLA-allele-positive subsets. For co-occurrence clustering, repertoires with fewer than 30,000 or more than 120,000 public chains were excluded, along with several repertoires with anomalous nucleotide sharing. TCRdb stores this immuneACCESS table with in-frame sequences only. Part of the clones is absent; in the studies checked, under half of the shortfall reflects unresolved V genes, and no reason is known for the rest. V and J calls and clone size are as listed in that table; D and trimming were resolved from the DNA. Present in this sample are around 150,000 clones, roughly 80% of which were seen just once. The ten biggest clones cover 1.3% to 1.5% of the sample.

In total, 666 healthy bone marrow donors made up the cohort. At the time of sampling, all cohort members were nominally healthy, though unrecorded immune exposures were likely present. The donor was CMV seronegative and was included in the group of a few hundred seronegative cohort members. Each donor provided a peripheral blood sample, and peripheral blood mononuclear cells were used for TCR beta sequencing. The Qiagen DNeasy Blood Extraction Kit was used to extract genomic DNA from the blood cell samples. Points the paper makes about the study in general: According to the authors, the approach could potentially be generalized to other disease states and immunological phenotypes. According to a later analysis, parvovirus B19, influenza, CMV and Epstein-Barr virus appeared linked to several top co-occurrence clusters. Specific HLA alleles were associated with 18,000 or so TCR beta sequences at a false discovery rate of 0.05 in a later analysis. While some public TCRs were present in many individuals, most TCR sequences turned up only very rarely across donors. Because HLA typing was missing for some donors at each locus, association tests included only the typed subset. The only immune exposure information available for the cohort was CMV serostatus. Because counts were too low, seventeen rarely observed V segments, including chromosome 9 orphons, were excluded from the earlier analysis of under 650 of the donors. Cytomegalovirus status was reported to be diagnosed by the classifier with high specificity and sensitivity in both the original and validation cohorts. According to a later genetic analysis, donors in an Asian-associated ancestry cluster had fewer N-insertions in productive TCRs than the roughly 660-donor mean. In a later analysis, most CMV-associated TCR beta chains were found to appear HLA-restricted, with HLA associations seemingly driven largely by CMV exposure. In a later analysis, HLA-associated TCR beta chains showed more clonal expansion and lower generation probabilities than non-associated chains that were equally common. The study listed approximately 160 TCR beta chains as associated with cytomegalovirus. In a later analysis, the rate of TCR association differed among HLA loci, with DRB1 alleles having the most associated TCRs and HLA-C alleles having the fewest. Correlated functional status among segregating V segments might reflect linkage disequilibrium, but an unknown experimental factor could not be ruled out. In this cohort, only TCR beta chains were sequenced, and detectable features were limited by the absence of alpha or paired-chain data. A further reported finding was that TCR beta sequences accurately predicted the HLA-A and HLA-B alleles for most subjects in the first cohort. Strong co-occurrence of HLA alleles, especially DR and DQ, made assigning TCR associations to individual alleles difficult. A group of highly shared sequence variants was considered likely to be a technical artifact of the sequencing pipeline. Sequencing depth was assumed to be roughly uniform across donors in the presence/absence analyses, though that assumption may not hold. V-gene and J-gene trimming of TCR beta chains was associated with a missense DCLRE1C variant in a later genetic analysis, and the association was replicated in an independent cohort. In vitro tests confirmed that three of the cytomegalovirus-associated TCR beta chains recognize cytomegalovirus antigens. An earlier analysis of approximately 590 of the donors showed that most TCR beta V segments appeared in productive rearrangements either about 87% or about 30% of the time, which broadly matched IMGT annotations.

The sequence derives from a man between 18 and 35 years old in good health and CMV-seronegative. Sequencing was performed on PBMCs.

The CDR3 sequence is CSSSLDGGETQYF. DNA sequence: TGTTCCAGCAGCTTAGACGGGGGGGAGACCCAGTACTTC. Rearrangement joined TRBV7-9 to TRBJ2-5, and 7 junctional nucleotides match TRBD2. The CDR1 and CDR2 encoded by the germline V gene (reference sequence) are SEHNR and FQNEAQ. The CDR3 runs 13 amino acids, cysteine and phenylalanine included. The kept DNA is CDR3 alone, 39 bases in frame from the first base.